The 28 T cell receptor beta chains given below trace back to one sample, sequenced in a study of blood T cells in healthy people across ages. A second PCR of roughly 7 to 11 cycles used a sample-barcoded 5' primer and a J-beta primer mix. TCRdb reanalysed the 5' RACE reads using MiXCR and keeps one entry per CDR3 protein. This table holds hundreds of thousands of distinct CDR3 sequences, roughly 50% found once. The sequenced sample consisted of blood. The receptors were sampled from a woman aged 55-70 years in good health.

The chain carries TRBV7-2 and TRBJ1-4; 8 bases agree with TRBD1. The CDR3 has 16 residues. The germline V gene encodes CDR1 SGHTA and CDR2 FQGNSA. Losses at the gene ends were 4 bases for V and 0 bases for J; bases not matched to a gene: 4. The CDR3 nucleotides read TGTGCCAGCAGCTCCTCCAGGGGGCCAACTAATGAAAAACTGTTTTTT. It yields the protein CASSSSRGPTNEKLFF. The complete variable domain, with remaining parts taken from reference TRBV7-2 and TRBJ1-4, reads GAGVSQSPSNKVTEKGKDVELRCDPISGHTALYWYRQSLGQGLEFLIYFQGNSAPDKSGLPSDRFSAERTGGSVSTLTIQRTQQEDSAVYLCASSSSRGPTNEKLFFGSGTQLSVL.

V gene TRBV20-1 combines with J gene TRBJ2-1, with 8 nucleotides matching TRBD2. The DNA end lines up better with TRBJ2-7; the J call may be wrong. CDR1 is DFQATT and CDR2 is SNEGSKA in the germline V gene (reference sequence). The CDR3 loop spans 15 amino acids. CDR3 coding DNA: TGCAGTGCTAGACACAGCGGGAGCTCCTACAATGAGCAGTACTTC. This gives the protein CSARHSGSSYNEQYF.

The chain combines TRBV12-5 with TRBJ2-5; 9 bases line up with TRBD2. Losses at the gene ends were 0 bases for V and 5 bases for J; bases not matched to a gene: 10. From germline, CDR1 is LGHNT and CDR2 FRNRAP. The CDR3 has 17 amino acids. CDR3 protein: CASGLVLAGAHVETQYF. CDR3 DNA sequence: TGTGCTAGTGGTTTGGTATTAGCGGGAGCTCACGTGGAGACCCAGTACTTC.

The chain joins TRBV27 to TRBJ1-2, with 7 bases lining up with TRBD1. Trimming removed 0 bases from V and 6 bases from J; junction bases left unmatched: 7. CDR1 is MNHEY, CDR2 SMNVEV, per germline (reference sequence). The CDR3 length is 15 residues. The CDR3 bases are TGTGCCAGCAGTTTATCCCCGGGACAGACTAATGGCTACACCTTC. Translating gives CASSLSPGQTNGYTF.

The rearrangement joins TRBV7-2 to TRBJ2-1; TRBD2 agrees at 9 bases. Losses at the gene ends were 3 bases for V and 6 bases for J; bases not matched to a gene: 9. The CDR3 is 16 amino acids. The germline V gene encodes CDR1 SGHTA and CDR2 FQGNSA. The CDR3 region is CASSFLAGLPLNEQFF. As DNA, the CDR3 is TGTGCCAGCAGCTTCCTAGCGGGACTCCCCCTCAATGAGCAGTTCTTC. The whole variable domain, filled in from reference TRBV7-2 and TRBJ2-1, reads GAGVSQSPSNKVTEKGKDVELRCDPISGHTALYWYRQSLGQGLEFLIYFQGNSAPDKSGLPSDRFSAERTGGSVSTLTIQRTQQEDSAVYLCASSFLAGLPLNEQFFGPGTRLTVL.

In its sample, this clonotype was seen a few times. The chain combines TRBV5-1 with TRBJ2-6; TRBD1 agrees at 9 bases. The CDR3 runs to 19 residues. Losses at the gene ends were 0 bases for V and 4 bases for J; bases not matched to a gene: 11. The V gene's germline CDR1 is SGHRS and CDR2 YFSETQ. CDR3: CASSLVGQGSFGGANVLTF. CDR3 nucleotide sequence: TGCGCCAGCAGCTTGGTGGGACAGGGCTCGTTCGGAGGGGCCAACGTCCTGACTTTC.

This clonotype has just a few counts. The genes are TRBV5-1 and TRBJ2-6; D ambiguous. V lost 4 bases and J lost 0, with 14 bases in between. CDR1 and CDR2 (germline): SGHRS, YFSETQ. The CDR3 runs 17 residues. CDR3 sequence (DNA): TGCGCCAGCAGCCACGGCCCTACCCTCTCTGGGGCCAACGTCCTGACTTTC. Protein product: CASSHGPTLSGANVLTF.

This clonotype was seen more than once but under ten times. The chain combines TRBV28 with TRBJ2-5, with D maybe TRBD2 (5 bases). This CDR3 has 14 amino acids. CDR1 and CDR2 from the germline V gene are MDHEN and SYDVKM. The ends were cut back, 1 base at V and 11 bases at J, with 17 bases in the middle. For the CDR3, the DNA is TGTGCCAGCAGTTTATCTGGCGGGCGCAATGAGCAGTACTTC. Protein sequence: CASSLSGGRNEQYF.

This clonotype was seen a handful of times. The V gene is TRBV20-1, the J gene TRBJ1-4; D gene ambiguous. V was cut by 2 bases and J by 7 bases, with 8 bases left in between. Germline assignment: CDR1 DFQATT and CDR2 SNEGSKA (reference sequence). The length of the CDR3 is 12 residues. CDR3 DNA: TGCAGTGCTAGAAATCCGGGTGAAAAACTGTTTTTT. Translation: CSARNPGEKLFF.

This clonotype has more than one count but fewer than ten. The V call is TRBV25-1, the J call TRBJ2-5, with D possibly matching TRBD1 (6 bases). Per germline, CDR1 MGHDK and CDR2 SYGVNS. This CDR3 region has 14 residues. The germline V and J ends were trimmed by 3 bases and 5 bases, with 13 bases remaining between them. The CDR3 DNA is TGTGCCAGCAGTGAGTTACAGGGTCAGGAGACCCAGTACTTC. Translation: CASSELQGQETQYF.

The chain is built from TRBV18 and TRBJ1-5; 9 nucleotides align to TRBD1. The CDR3 is 14 amino acids. V lost 5 bases to trimming and J lost 4 bases; unmatched junction nucleotides: 3. The germline V gene has CDR1 KGHSH and CDR2 LQKENI. CDR3 protein: CASSKGQGNQPQHF. The CDR3 nucleotides are TGTGCCAGCTCAAAAGGACAGGGGAATCAGCCCCAGCATTTT.

This clonotype was counted at least ten times. The chain is built from TRBV29-1 and TRBJ2-7, with 9 bases lining up with TRBD1. J was trimmed by 6 bases and V by 6 bases; bases with no gene match: 9. The CDR3 runs 13 residues. The germline gives CDR1 SQVTM, CDR2 ANQGSEA. CDR3 amino acids: CSVSGTGFTEQYF. CDR3 nucleotide sequence: TGCAGCGTAAGCGGGACAGGGTTTACCGAGCAGTACTTC.

This chain links TRBV12-3 or TRBV12-4 with TRBJ2-5; possible D gene TRBD1, 5 bases. The V gene lost 5 bases and the J gene lost 1 base, with 17 bases spanning the gap. The CDR3 length is 16 residues. The chain's CDR3 is CASSTSEDTVQETQYF. CDR3 in DNA: TGTGCCAGCAGTACCTCAGAGGACACCGTCCAAGAGACCCAGTACTTC.

The chain joins TRBV2 to TRBJ1-1; 8 nucleotides match TRBD1. Looked up from germline, CDR1 is SNHLY and CDR2 is FYNNEI. The CDR3 totals 17 residues. The trim removed 2 bases at V and 0 bases at J, leaving 8 bases unmatched. As DNA, the CDR3 is TGTGCCAGCAGTGAAAGGCGGGACAGGCCGATGAACACTGAAGCTTTCTTT. Encoded protein: CASSERRDRPMNTEAFF.

As to this clonotype: Compared with germline, one end of the junction differs, possibly owing to a read error. This sequence joins TRBV3-1 and TRBJ2-2; TRBD2 agrees at 9 bases. The germline V gene has CDR1 LGHDT and CDR2 YNNKEL (reference sequence). The CDR3 extends over 16 amino acids. The CDR3: CASSKSGTSTTEELFF. CDR3 bases: TGTGCCAGCAGCAAAAGCGGGACTAGCACGACCGAGGAGCTGTTTTTT. Based on the CDR3 plus reference TRBV3-1 and TRBJ2-2, the full variable domain is DTAVSQTPKYLVTQMGNDKSIKCEQNLGHDTMYWYKQDSKKFLKIMFSYNNKELIINETVPNRFSPKSPDKAHLNLHINSLELGDSAVYFCASSKSGTSTTEELFFGEGSRLTVL.

The V and J genes are TRBV27 and TRBJ2-1; weak D call: TRBD2 (6 bases). V lost 6 bases and J 2 bases, leaving 29 bases between the germline ends. The CDR3 extends over 20 amino acids. Germline V gives CDR1 MNHEY, CDR2 SMNVEV (reference sequence). CDR3 in amino acids: CASRPSLARVEGGPYNEQFF. CDR3 in DNA: TGTGCCAGCAGGCCGTCCCTTGCGAGGGTTGAGGGAGGCCCCTACAATGAGCAGTTCTTC.

This clonotype showed up just once. The CDR3 end shows no conserved phenylalanine or tryptophan, and so a read error is likely. The rearrangement uses TRBV9 and TRBJ2-7, with TRBD1 matching over 7 bases. With V trimmed by 4 bases and J by 0 bases, 7 bases remained unmatched. From germline, CDR1 is SGDLS and CDR2 YYNGEE. CDR3 length equals 15 residues. CDR3 residues: CASSKRGQDSYEQYS. CDR3 nucleotides: TGTGCCAGCAGCAAACGAGGACAGGACTCCTACGAGCAGTACTCC.

This clonotype was seen a handful of times. CDR3 sequence reads: CASSELRTETQYF. The CDR3 nucleotides read TGTGCCAGCAGTGAATTGAGAACGGAGACCCAGTACTTC. The chain joins TRBV6-1 to TRBJ2-5; no firm D call. The V end was cut by 2 bases, the J end by 5 bases, with 9 bases between. Germline values: CDR1 MNHNS, CDR2 SASEGT. The CDR3 is 13 amino acids.

This clonotype was observed a handful of times. The chain carries TRBV28 and TRBJ1-1; D may be TRBD1 (5 bases). Trimming cost V 10 bases and J 5 bases, with 17 bases left between them. The CDR3 has 13 amino acids. Germline values: CDR1 MDHEN, CDR2 SYDVKM. This CDR3 is CATSRGSITEAFF. CDR3 in DNA: TGTGCCACCTCGAGGGGATCCATAACTGAAGCTTTCTTT.

V gene TRBV29-1 combines with J gene TRBJ2-7; 9 positions agree with TRBD1. The germline V gene has CDR1 SQVTM and CDR2 ANQGSEA. J lost 3 bases, V lost 3 bases, and 3 bases had no gene match. CDR3 length equals 13 residues. CDR3 DNA sequence: TGCAGCGTTGAGGGACAGGGTCTCTACGAGCAGTACTTC. Residues: CSVEGQGLYEQYF.

V gene TRBV7-2 combines with J gene TRBJ2-3; TRBD1 agrees at 7 bases. The CDR3 covers 17 residues. Losses at the gene ends were 5 bases for V and 0 bases for J; bases not matched to a gene: 11. CDR1 is SGHTA and CDR2 is FQGNSA in the germline V gene. CDR3 protein: CASSQSLRQGSTDTQYF. The DNA of the CDR3 is TGTGCCAGCAGCCAGAGCCTGCGACAGGGTAGCACAGATACGCAGTATTTT.

This clonotype was seen a few times. The V and J genes are TRBV20-1 and TRBJ2-3; tentatively, D is TRBD2 (6 bases). CDR1 is DFQATT, CDR2 SNEGSKA, per germline (reference sequence). The CDR3 is 16 residues long. With 5 bases removed from V and 0 bases from J, the gap between germline ends came to 18 bases. Written as DNA, the CDR3 is TGCAGTGCTCCGACTCATAGCGGTTCTAGCACAGATACGCAGTATTTT. This codes for CSAPTHSGSSTDTQYF.

The J gene is TRBJ2-4, the V gene TRBV12-3 or TRBV12-4; D may be TRBD1 (6 bases). The last part of the DNA fits TRBJ2-5 better; the J call may be wrong. This CDR3 region has 15 residues. The CDR3 sequence: CASSFLGGGLETQYF. DNA for the CDR3: TGTGCCAGCAGTTTCCTAGGGGGTGGGTTGGAGACCCAGTACTTC.

The J gene is TRBJ2-4, the V gene TRBV5-1; 12 bases fit TRBD2. With the DNA end fitting TRBJ2-7 better, the J assignment may be wrong. Germline-derived CDR1 and CDR2 are SGHRS and YFSETQ. The length of the CDR3 is 16 residues. The CDR3 DNA reads TGCGCCAGCAGCCGCGGACTAGCGGGATACTCCTACGAGCAGTACTTC. Its translation: CASSRGLAGYSYEQYF.

The chain is built from TRBV5-8 and TRBJ2-3; D not certain. Germline CDR1 reads SGHTS; CDR2 reads YDEGEE. Trimming took 2 bases from V and 6 from J, leaving 13 bases between them. The CDR3 has 14 amino acids. In DNA form, the CDR3 reads TGTGCCAGCAGCTTCCAACTGGCCGGCGATACGCAGTATTTT. Its protein product is CASSFQLAGDTQYF. The variable domain in full, completed from reference TRBV5-8 and TRBJ2-3, reads EAGVTQSPTHLIKTRGQQATLRCSPISGHTSVYWYQQALGLGLQFLLWYDEGEERNRGNFPPRFSGRQFPNYSSELNVNALELEDSALYLCASSFQLAGDTQYFGPGTRLTVL.

This sequence joins TRBV11-1 and TRBJ2-1; 9 positions agree with TRBD2. Germline CDR1 reads SGHAT; CDR2 reads FQDESV (reference sequence). Unmatched junction bases numbered 21, after V lost 4 bases and J lost 2 bases. CDR3 length equals 21 residues. CDR3 sequence (DNA): TGTGCCAGCAGCTACAAGCGGGGGGCAGATGAACGGGAAACTGCCTACAATGAGCAGTTCTTC. Its protein product is CASSYKRGADERETAYNEQFF.

The chain couples TRBV4-3 to TRBJ2-2; D gene uncertain. Trimming shortened V by 1 base and J by 6 bases, and 6 bases separated the two germline ends. This CDR3 comprises 13 residues. The V gene's germline CDR1 is LGHNA and CDR2 YSLEER. The CDR3 loop is CASSQVYPGELFF. The CDR3 DNA reads TGCGCCAGCAGCCAAGTTTACCCCGGGGAGCTGTTTTTT.

The chain joins TRBV5-1 to TRBJ2-7, with 11 nucleotides matching TRBD2. V lost 0 bases to trimming and J lost 1 base; unmatched junction nucleotides: 6. This CDR3 spans 17 amino acids. Germline V CDR1 and CDR2: SGHRS, YFSETQ. The CDR3 sequence is CASSLVGTSGGSYEQYF. The CDR3 DNA is TGCGCCAGCAGCTTGGTGGGAACTAGCGGGGGATCCTACGAGCAGTACTTC.